These T cell receptor beta chains were read from a single sample in a study of sequential checkpoint blockade in melanoma. Clones were read by immunoSEQ multiplex PCR, and TCRdb kept only the in-frame ones, dropping some. The profile shows around 11,000 clones, about three fifths of them singletons. The sample consisted of CD8+ T cells sorted from blood (inferred from file names), taken from a patient given nivolumab and ipilimumab in sequence. Receptors were obtained from a human donor with melanoma. Both conserved end residues are part of each CDR3. The order of the fields is J gene, V gene, D gene, clone size, CDR3 protein, CDR3 DNA. A D gene is named only where the DNA matches it firmly. Not all rows give a size; the values are once, few, many and, for expanded clones, a class.

j_gene: TRBJ2-7; v_gene: TRBV4-3; d_gene: TRBD1; abundance: .; CDR3aa: CASSHGQGGYEQYF; CDR3nt: TGCGCCAGCAGCCACGGACAGGGGGGGTACGAGCAGTACTTC
j_gene: TRBJ2-7; v_gene: TRBV27; d_gene: .; abundance: .; CDR3aa: CASSLSGPREQYF; CDR3nt: TGTGCCAGCAGTTTATCGGGGCCTCGCGAGCAGTACTTC
j_gene: TRBJ2-2; v_gene: TRBV19; d_gene: TRBD2; abundance: few; CDR3aa: CASSQPGLAGARVTGELFF; CDR3nt: TGTGCCAGTAGCCAACCGGGACTAGCGGGAGCACGCGTCACCGGGGAGCTGTTTTTT
j_gene: TRBJ2-7; v_gene: TRBV5-4; d_gene: TRBD1; abundance: .; CDR3aa: CASSNPGQGYYEQYF; CDR3nt: TGTGCCAGCAGCAATCCGGGACAGGGTTATTACGAGCAGTACTTC
j_gene: TRBJ2-2; v_gene: TRBV4-3; d_gene: TRBD1; abundance: .; CDR3aa: CASSQDVMGQSSYTGELFF; CDR3nt: TGCGCCAGCAGCCAAGATGTTATGGGACAGTCGTCTTACACCGGGGAGCTGTTTTTT
j_gene: TRBJ2-7; v_gene: TRBV7-8; d_gene: .; abundance: few; CDR3aa: CASSVKGGTSYEQYF; CDR3nt: TGTGCCAGCAGCGTAAAGGGCGGGACCTCATACGAGCAGTACTTC
j_gene: TRBJ1-4; v_gene: TRBV6-5; d_gene: TRBD1; abundance: few; CDR3aa: CASRWDRDNEKLFF; CDR3nt: TGTGCCAGCAGGTGGGACAGAGATAATGAAAAACTGTTTTTT
j_gene: TRBJ2-3; v_gene: TRBV7-9; d_gene: TRBD2; abundance: .; CDR3aa: CASSERAGGTDTQYF; CDR3nt: TGTGCCAGCAGCGAGAGGGCGGGAGGTACAGATACGCAGTATTTT
j_gene: TRBJ2-2; v_gene: TRBV13; d_gene: TRBD2; abundance: .; CDR3aa: CASSQGLAGPNTGELFF; CDR3nt: TGTGCCAGCAGCCAGGGACTAGCGGGGCCTAACACCGGGGAGCTGTTTTTT
j_gene: TRBJ2-1; v_gene: TRBV27; d_gene: .; abundance: .; CDR3aa: CASSLSVGSSYNEQFF; CDR3nt: TGTGCCAGCAGTTTATCAGTTGGGAGCTCCTACAATGAGCAGTTCTTC
j_gene: TRBJ1-2; v_gene: TRBV2; d_gene: .; abundance: .; CDR3aa: CASSARQADYGYTF; CDR3nt: TGTGCCAGCAGTGCCAGACAGGCCGACTATGGCTACACCTTC
j_gene: TRBJ1-1; v_gene: TRBV28; d_gene: .; abundance: medium-sized; CDR3aa: CASSSSYRPYTEAFF; CDR3nt: TGTGCCAGCAGTTCCTCCTACAGGCCCTACACTGAAGCTTTCTTT
j_gene: TRBJ2-7; v_gene: TRBV7-3; d_gene: TRBD1; abundance: .; CDR3aa: CASSLSQGWEQYF; CDR3nt: TGTGCCAGCAGCTTATCACAGGGGTGGGAGCAGTACTTC